The rows below give T cell receptor beta chains drawn from one sample of a study of cytomegalovirus exposure and HLA in healthy donors. This table comes from immunoSEQ multiplex PCR, and its TCRdb copy is limited to in-frame clones, with some not included. Altogether about 71,000 clones are present, 94% being singletons, with the ten largest covering over 0.8%. Sequenced material: PBMCs. These receptors all come from a woman younger than 30 in good health and CMV-seronegative. Both conserved end residues are trimmed from each CDR3. Fields, in order: D gene, CDR3 length, V gene, J gene, CDR3 protein. The D gene is left open where the match is weak.

D: .
length: 11
V: TRBV15
J: TRBJ1-1
CDR3: ATSSQMNTEAF

D: .
length: 13
V: TRBV4-2
J: TRBJ1-2
CDR3: ASSQEARGNYGYT

D: TRBD1
length: 13
V: TRBV5-1
J: TRBJ2-7
CDR3: ASSPGTGGAYEQY

D: TRBD2
length: 12
V: TRBV7-8
J: TRBJ2-1
CDR3: ASSPVAGGSEQF

D: TRBD2
length: 14
V: TRBV7-8
J: TRBJ2-1
CDR3: ASSIQASGNYNEQF

D: .
length: 11
V: TRBV5-4
J: TRBJ1-2
CDR3: ASSFSRDYGYT

D: .
length: 14
V: TRBV13
J: TRBJ1-1
CDR3: ASSLAEGQPNTEAF

D: .
length: 11
V: TRBV27
J: TRBJ2-7
CDR3: ASSSGSSYEQY

D: .
length: 10
V: TRBV6-6
J: TRBJ2-1
CDR3: ASSCRVHEQF

D: TRBD2
length: 12
V: TRBV7-9
J: TRBJ2-7
CDR3: ASSVGTTYYEQY

D: .
length: 10
V: TRBV6-1
J: TRBJ2-5
CDR3: ASSMGGETQY

D: TRBD1
length: 13
V: TRBV7-6
J: TRBJ2-7
CDR3: ASSSGQGGASEQY

D: .
length: 13
V: TRBV6-6
J: TRBJ2-3
CDR3: ASSRQRNGEDTQY

D: .
length: 12
V: TRBV5-1
J: TRBJ2-7
CDR3: ASSPGVGRYEQY

D: TRBD1
length: 12
V: TRBV7-8
J: TRBJ2-7
CDR3: ASGRTGGLGEQY

D: .
length: 11
V: TRBV5-6
J: TRBJ1-1
CDR3: ASSLWGGTEAF